Listed below are T cell receptor beta chains from one sample, sequenced in a study of blood T cell repertoires in COVID-19. Assay: immunoSEQ multiplex PCR; the TCRdb copy retains only in-frame clones and omits some. In the table there are roughly 63,000 clones, roughly 68% of which are singletons. The sample was peripheral blood. These receptors came from a woman older than 75 with acute or convalescent COVID-19. Each CDR3 is given with its conserved first and last residue. Each record gives: CDR3 protein, CDR3 DNA, J gene, D gene, V gene, clone size. A D gene is named only where the DNA matches it firmly. Rows give clone size only sometimes, using once, few, many, or a class for an expanded clone.

CDR3 protein: CASWTSGKNIQYF
CDR3 DNA: TGTGCCAGCTGGACTAGCGGGAAAAACATTCAGTACTTC
J gene: TRBJ2-4
D gene: TRBD2
V gene: TRBV6-4
clone size: -

CDR3 protein: CASSLVAGISGANVLTF
CDR3 DNA: TGTGCCAGCAGCTTAGTGGCGGGAATCTCTGGGGCCAACGTCCTGACTTTC
J gene: TRBJ2-6
D gene: -
V gene: TRBV7-9
clone size: -

CDR3 protein: CASGRTGGSYEQYF
CDR3 DNA: TGTGCCAGCGGAAGGACAGGGGGTTCCTACGAGCAGTACTTC
J gene: TRBJ2-7
D gene: TRBD1
V gene: TRBV27
clone size: -

CDR3 protein: CASSSEDSRQYF
CDR3 DNA: TGTGCCAGCAGTTCCGAGGACAGTAGGCAGTACTTC
J gene: TRBJ2-7
D gene: -
V gene: TRBV28
clone size: few

CDR3 protein: CASSQDTPVNTEAFF
CDR3 DNA: TGTGCCAGCAGCCAAGACACTCCTGTGAACACTGAAGCTTTCTTT
J gene: TRBJ1-1
D gene: -
V gene: TRBV14
clone size: -

CDR3 protein: CASSLRQGGSNTEAFF
CDR3 DNA: TGCGCCAGCAGCTTGAGGCAGGGGGGTTCTAACACTGAAGCTTTCTTT
J gene: TRBJ1-1
D gene: TRBD1
V gene: TRBV5-1
clone size: -

CDR3 protein: CASSYRGGGYTEAFF
CDR3 DNA: TGTGCCAGCAGTTACCGGGGAGGTGGGTACACTGAAGCTTTCTTT
J gene: TRBJ1-1
D gene: -
V gene: TRBV6-2/TRBV6-3
clone size: once

CDR3 protein: CASSPRTGNYEQYF
CDR3 DNA: TGTGCCAGTAGTCCCCGGACAGGAAACTACGAGCAGTACTTC
J gene: TRBJ2-7
D gene: TRBD1
V gene: TRBV19
clone size: -

CDR3 protein: CASSYSRGYNEQFF
CDR3 DNA: TGTGCCAGCAGTTACTCGAGGGGGTACAATGAGCAGTTCTTC
J gene: TRBJ2-1
D gene: -
V gene: TRBV6-6
clone size: -

CDR3 protein: CASSLSGASYEQYF
CDR3 DNA: TGCGCCAGCAGCTTGTCAGGGGCCTCCTACGAGCAGTACTTC
J gene: TRBJ2-7
D gene: -
V gene: TRBV5-1
clone size: -

CDR3 protein: CASSRPDRPSYNEQFF
CDR3 DNA: TGTGCCAGCAGTCGCCCAGACAGACCCTCCTACAATGAGCAGTTCTTC
J gene: TRBJ2-1
D gene: -
V gene: TRBV6-2/TRBV6-3
clone size: -

CDR3 protein: CAISRINNTPGKRETQYF
CDR3 DNA: TGTGCCATCAGTAGGATTAATAATACCCCAGGGAAGAGAGAGACCCAGTACTTC
J gene: TRBJ2-5
D gene: -
V gene: TRBV10-3
clone size: -

CDR3 protein: CASSPAGGLGSTEAFF
CDR3 DNA: TGTGCCAGCAGCCCTGCCGGGGGGCTTGGTTCCACTGAAGCTTTCTTT
J gene: TRBJ1-1
D gene: -
V gene: TRBV28
clone size: -

CDR3 protein: CASSIPPGQGVPYEQYF
CDR3 DNA: TGTGCCAGTAGTATACCGCCGGGACAGGGGGTACCCTACGAGCAGTACTTC
J gene: TRBJ2-7
D gene: TRBD1
V gene: TRBV19
clone size: -

CDR3 protein: CASSLEPGREQYF
CDR3 DNA: TGTGCCAGCAGCTTAGAGCCGGGGAGGGAGCAGTACTTC
J gene: TRBJ2-7
D gene: -
V gene: TRBV7-2
clone size: few

CDR3 protein: CASSSWSGGTDTQYF
CDR3 DNA: TGTGCCAGCAGTTCCTGGTCAGGGGGCACAGATACGCAGTATTTT
J gene: TRBJ2-3
D gene: -
V gene: TRBV6-2/TRBV6-3
clone size: few

CDR3 protein: CSVEVGGRVTGELFF
CDR3 DNA: TGCAGCGTTGAAGTGGGCGGGAGGGTGACCGGGGAGCTGTTTTTT
J gene: TRBJ2-2
D gene: TRBD2
V gene: TRBV29-1
clone size: -

CDR3 protein: CASSAGGLASYEQYF
CDR3 DNA: TGTGCCAGCAGCGCCGGGGGACTAGCGAGCTACGAGCAGTACTTC
J gene: TRBJ2-7
D gene: TRBD2
V gene: TRBV9
clone size: -

CDR3 protein: CASSLSGRAYNEQFF
CDR3 DNA: TGTGCCAGCAGCCTGAGCGGGAGGGCCTACAATGAGCAGTTCTTC
J gene: TRBJ2-1
D gene: TRBD2
V gene: TRBV3-1/TRBV3-2
clone size: -

CDR3 protein: CAISDLKETEAFF
CDR3 DNA: TGTGCCATCAGTGATTTGAAGGAGACTGAAGCTTTCTTT
J gene: TRBJ1-1
D gene: -
V gene: TRBV10-3
clone size: once

CDR3 protein: CASSYYGRGISQPQHF
CDR3 DNA: TGTGCCAGCAGTTACTATGGCAGGGGTATCAGTCAGCCCCAGCATTTT
J gene: TRBJ1-5
D gene: -
V gene: TRBV6-2/TRBV6-3
clone size: -

CDR3 protein: CASSLAGTSGTNTGELFF
CDR3 DNA: TGTGCCAGCAGCCTTGCCGGGACTAGCGGGACGAACACCGGGGAGCTGTTTTTT
J gene: TRBJ2-2
D gene: TRBD2
V gene: TRBV3-1/TRBV3-2
clone size: -

CDR3 protein: CASSFAGTISTEAFF
CDR3 DNA: TGTGCCAGCAGCTTCGCAGGGACAATCTCCACTGAAGCTTTCTTT
J gene: TRBJ1-1
D gene: -
V gene: TRBV5-6
clone size: -

CDR3 protein: CAIRGQGTSYGYTF
CDR3 DNA: TGTGCCATCAGGGGACAGGGGACGTCGTATGGCTACACCTTC
J gene: TRBJ1-2
D gene: TRBD1
V gene: TRBV10-3
clone size: -

CDR3 protein: CASSFLYSYEQYF
CDR3 DNA: TGTGCCAGCAGCTTTCTTTACTCCTACGAGCAGTACTTC
J gene: TRBJ2-7
D gene: -
V gene: TRBV5-6
clone size: -

CDR3 protein: CASMGQGAGDTQYF
CDR3 DNA: TGTGCCAGTATGGGACAGGGAGCGGGAGATACGCAGTATTTT
J gene: TRBJ2-3
D gene: TRBD1
V gene: TRBV19
clone size: -

CDR3 protein: CASSPPTGLNSPLHF
CDR3 DNA: TGTGCCAGCTCACCGCCTACAGGGTTAAATTCACCCCTCCACTTT
J gene: TRBJ1-6
D gene: -
V gene: TRBV18
clone size: -

CDR3 protein: CASSLLVRQRGGYTF
CDR3 DNA: TGTGCCAGCAGTTTACTCGTCCGGCAGCGAGGCGGCTACACCTTC
J gene: TRBJ1-2
D gene: -
V gene: TRBV28
clone size: -

CDR3 protein: CASSQQGAIWDEQYF
CDR3 DNA: TGTGCCAGCAGCCAACAGGGGGCCATATGGGACGAGCAGTACTTC
J gene: TRBJ2-7
D gene: TRBD1
V gene: TRBV14
clone size: -

CDR3 protein: CASSLIRGGTEAFF
CDR3 DNA: TGTGCCAGCAGTTTAATAAGGGGAGGCACTGAAGCTTTCTTT
J gene: TRBJ1-1
D gene: -
V gene: TRBV27
clone size: -

CDR3 protein: CASSLVGTSRYNEQFF
CDR3 DNA: TGTGCCAGCAGCTTAGTAGGGACTAGCAGATACAATGAGCAGTTCTTC
J gene: TRBJ2-1
D gene: TRBD2
V gene: TRBV7-8
clone size: -

CDR3 protein: CASSFRGQGFEKLFF
CDR3 DNA: TGTGCCAGCAGTTTCCGAGGACAGGGGTTTGAAAAACTGTTTTTT
J gene: TRBJ1-4
D gene: TRBD1
V gene: TRBV28
clone size: -

CDR3 protein: CASRLTGEGAGYTF
CDR3 DNA: TGTGCCAGCAGATTGACAGGGGAAGGTGCCGGCTACACCTTC
J gene: TRBJ1-2
D gene: TRBD1
V gene: TRBV28
clone size: -

CDR3 protein: CATLKRPTETQYF
CDR3 DNA: TGTGCCACCTTAAAACGCCCTACGGAGACCCAGTACTTC
J gene: TRBJ2-5
D gene: -
V gene: TRBV3-1/TRBV3-2
clone size: -

CDR3 protein: CASSRIAGGLDNEQFF
CDR3 DNA: TGCGCCAGCAGTCGAATAGCGGGAGGGCTGGACAATGAGCAGTTCTTC
J gene: TRBJ2-1
D gene: TRBD2
V gene: TRBV10-2
clone size: once

CDR3 protein: CASSEGPSRFF
CDR3 DNA: TGTGCCAGCAGTGAAGGACCCTCGAGGTTCTTT
J gene: TRBJ1-1
D gene: -
V gene: TRBV6-1
clone size: few

CDR3 protein: CASSPSAVRSGNTIYF
CDR3 DNA: TGTGCCAGCAGCCCATCCGCGGTCCGCTCTGGAAACACCATATATTTT
J gene: TRBJ1-3
D gene: -
V gene: TRBV3-1/TRBV3-2
clone size: few

CDR3 protein: CASRRGSPGVGETQYF
CDR3 DNA: TGTGCCAGCAGACGGGGGTCCCCTGGGGTTGGGGAGACCCAGTACTTC
J gene: TRBJ2-5
D gene: -
V gene: TRBV5-4
clone size: -

CDR3 protein: CASSLPSGLGGISQDTQYF
CDR3 DNA: TGTGCCAGCAGTTTACCATCCGGACTAGGCGGGATCTCTCAAGATACGCAGTATTTT
J gene: TRBJ2-3
D gene: TRBD2
V gene: TRBV28
clone size: -

CDR3 protein: CASRGGGDDQYF
CDR3 DNA: TGTGCCAGCAGGGGAGGGGGAGACGACCAGTACTTC
J gene: TRBJ2-5
D gene: -
V gene: TRBV3-1/TRBV3-2
clone size: -

CDR3 protein: CASSLTAGGEGYTF
CDR3 DNA: TGCGCCAGCAGCTTGACTGCAGGGGGAGAGGGCTACACCTTC
J gene: TRBJ1-2
D gene: TRBD1
V gene: TRBV5-1
clone size: -

CDR3 protein: CASSLLGRPTGELFF
CDR3 DNA: TGTGCCAGCAGTCTTTTGGGGCGCCCCACCGGGGAGCTGTTTTTT
J gene: TRBJ2-2
D gene: -
V gene: TRBV27
clone size: -

CDR3 protein: CATSDTGLAINEQFF
CDR3 DNA: TGTGCCACCAGTGACACGGGACTAGCCATCAATGAGCAGTTCTTC
J gene: TRBJ2-1
D gene: TRBD2
V gene: TRBV24-1
clone size: -